This T cell receptor (beta chain) was profiled in a study of lymphopenia after photon versus proton radiotherapy. Repertoires were generated with immunoSEQ multiplex PCR, while TCRdb's copy carries only in-frame clones and drops some. The sample lists tens of thousands of clones, 80% to 90% occurring once. Broader study findings: Post-nadir diversity loss with photons came from oligoclonal expansion, particularly CD8+ Temra cells. Better survival with proton therapy was suggested as possible, not demonstrated. Under photons, naive T cells and diversity fell while effector/memory populations rose. Post-nadir TCR diversity decline inversely tracked overall survival among those who died.

As concerns this clone: Antigen unknown.

CDR3 size: 13 residues. From germline, CDR1 is SGHRS and CDR2 YFSETQ. The germline V and J ends were trimmed by 1 base and 2 bases, with 7 bases remaining between them. The gene calls are TRBV5-1 and TRBJ2-7; D gene ambiguous. This clonotype was obtained from a man in his 60s with pancreatic cancer. Sequenced material: peripheral blood, taken from a patient treated with proton-based radiotherapy. CDR3 DNA: TGCGCCAGCAGCTTGTTCCCTCCCTACGAGCAGTACTTC. Protein sequence: CASSLFPPYEQYF.